This TCR beta chain derives from a study of tumor and adjacent non-tumor tissue in lung cancer. This CDR3 has 14 amino acids. The V and J ends lost 2 bases and 4 bases respectively, with 11 bases between them. In germline, CDR1 is SGHRS, CDR2 YFSETQ. No cell sorting was done before RNA was extracted from the tissue. This clonotype was observed a handful of times. A modified ARM-PCR protocol with three rounds of nested PCR amplified TCRbeta. TCRdb re-analysed the multiplex PCR reads in MiXCR, keeping a single row per CDR3 protein. The sample yields about 93,000 distinct CDR3 sequences, just over 65% seen once.

This receptor was obtained from a man between 60 and 75 years old with non-small cell lung cancer. Material: lung tumor tissue. The rearrangement uses TRBV5-1 and TRBJ2-3; weak D call: TRBD2 (5 bases). CDR3 sequence: CASSFRGMADTQYF. The CDR3, as DNA: TGCGCCAGCAGCTTCCGGGGTATGGCAGATACGCAGTATTTT. Full variable domain (rest looked up from reference TRBV5-1 and TRBJ2-3): KAGVTQTPRYLIKTRGQQVTLSCSPISGHRSVSWYQQTPGQGLQFLFEYFSETQRNKGNFPGRFSGRQFSNSRSEMNVSTLELGDSALYLCASSFRGMADTQYFGPGTRLTVL.